This T cell receptor beta chain was observed in a study of blood T cell repertoires in COVID-19. Study overall: Sites in the United States, Italy and Spain provided acute and convalescent COVID-19 samples. PBMCs, B-cell-depleted T cells, or T cells provided the cDNA or gDNA that made up the material.

This clone occurred once. Germline V gene sequence: CDR1 SGHDN, CDR2 FVKESK. Trimming stripped 0 bases from V and 9 bases from J, with 12 bases between. The CDR3 is 15 residues long. As processed by the authors: Nucleated cell counts were estimated from reference gene primer amplification. Libraries were prepared by immunoSEQ multiplex PCR; TCRdb keeps only in-frame clonotypes and omits some of them. V and J calls and clone size come straight from that table; D and trimming were deduced from the DNA. This table has 60,000 to 85,000 clones, roughly three quarters appearing once. Source material: peripheral blood. The sequence derives from a human donor in a cohort sampled during active COVID-19. The chain uses TRBV14 and TRBJ1-6; possibly TRBD1 for D (5 bases). The CDR3 loop reads CASSQEFRVGSPLHF. The CDR3 DNA reads TGTGCCAGCAGCCAAGAGTTCAGGGTGGGTTCACCCCTCCACTTT. Combining the CDR3 with reference TRBV14 and TRBJ1-6 gives the whole variable domain EAGVTQFPSHSVIEKGQTVTLRCDPISGHDNLYWYRRVMGKEIKFLLHFVKESKQDESGMPNNRFLAERTGGTYSTLKVQPAELEDSGVYFCASSQEFRVGSPLHFGNGTRLTVT.